Shown below are 12 T cell receptor beta chains from a single sample sequenced in a study of cytomegalovirus exposure and HLA in healthy donors. 60 Vbeta and 13 Jbeta primers were used in PCR. Profiled with immunoSEQ multiplex PCR; TCRdb holds only in-frame clones, not every one. The profile covers around 100,000 clones, with approximately 84% appearing a single time and around 1.9% taken by the ten largest. Sequenced material: PBMCs. The receptor source for this set is a man aged 18 to 30 in good health and CMV-seronegative.

A single count supports this clone. The chain is built from TRBV29-1 and TRBJ2-5; D uncertain. The germline CDR1 and CDR2 sequences are SQVTM and ANQGSEA. V was cut by 4 bases and J by 1 base, with 7 bases left in between. The length of the CDR3 is 12 residues. The CDR3 loop reads CSVAPSQETQYF. The CDR3 region has the DNA TGCAGCGTTGCGCCGAGCCAAGAGACCCAGTACTTC.

The V call is TRBV5-6, the J call TRBJ2-2, with D possibly matching TRBD2 (6 bases). Trimming removed 1 base from V and 1 base from J, with 8 bases in between. This CDR3 is built from 15 residues. The germline gives CDR1 SGHDT, CDR2 YYEEEE. The CDR3 sequence is CASSLRRENTGELFF. The CDR3 nucleotides read TGTGCCAGCAGCTTGAGGAGGGAGAACACCGGGGAGCTGTTTTTT.

The rearrangement links TRBV27 to TRBJ2-1; 8 bases map to TRBD2. This CDR3 comprises 16 residues. Per germline, CDR1 MNHEY and CDR2 SMNVEV (reference sequence). V dropped 6 bases and J dropped 2; count of bases not matched to a gene: 9. CDR3: CASSEFSGETYNEQFF. CDR3 DNA: TGTGCCAGCAGCGAGTTTAGCGGGGAGACCTACAATGAGCAGTTCTTC.

The chain recombines TRBV5-1 with TRBJ2-1, with 15 bases aligning to TRBD2. The germline CDR1 and CDR2 sequences are SGHRS and YFSETQ. This CDR3 region has 17 residues. Trimming took 4 bases from V and 2 from J; bases not matched to a gene: 4. CDR3 in DNA: TGCGCCAGCAGCCCGGGACTAGCGGGAGGCCCCTACAATGAGCAGTTCTTC. Its protein is CASSPGLAGGPYNEQFF. The whole variable domain, filled in from reference TRBV5-1 and TRBJ2-1, reads KAGVTQTPRYLIKTRGQQVTLSCSPISGHRSVSWYQQTPGQGLQFLFEYFSETQRNKGNFPGRFSGRQFSNSRSEMNVSTLELGDSALYLCASSPGLAGGPYNEQFFGPGTRLTVL.

This rearrangement joins TRBV19 to TRBJ1-2, with D perhaps matching TRBD1 (6 bases). The CDR3 has 14 residues. Germline CDR1 reads LNHDA; CDR2 reads SQIVND (reference sequence). V dropped 4 bases and J dropped 8 bases, with 17 bases sitting between them. The CDR3: CASSTATGFWGYTF. DNA for the CDR3: TGTGCCAGTAGTACCGCCACAGGGTTCTGGGGCTACACCTTC.

This clone was observed a single time. The chain links TRBV6-5 to TRBJ1-1, with a possible D match to TRBD1 (5 bases). The CDR3 is 14 residues long. Germline values: CDR1 MNHEY, CDR2 SVGAGI. The V end was cut by 2 bases, the J end by 5 bases, with 12 bases between. This CDR3 is CASSYEGRETEAFF. CDR3 nucleotides: TGTGCCAGCAGTTACGAGGGGCGGGAGACTGAAGCTTTCTTT.

Of note for this clone: An end of the junction differs from the germline gene, which may be a read error. V usage is TRBV7-7 and J usage is TRBJ1-6; the D gene is possibly TRBD1 (6 bases). Germline CDR1 SSHAT, CDR2 FNYEAQ (reference sequence). The CDR3 runs to 16 residues. CDR3 region: CASSLFPGTPNSPLHF. For the CDR3, the DNA is TGTGCTAGCAGCTTATTCCCCGGGACACCAAATTCACCCCTCCACTTT.

The V and J genes are TRBV27 and TRBJ2-2; the match to TRBD2 covers 7 bases. Germline assignment: CDR1 MNHEY and CDR2 SMNVEV (reference sequence). The junction had 7 bases not matched to a gene; V was cut back by 3 bases and J by 6 bases. The CDR3 runs 15 residues. The CDR3 sequence: CASSFLPTSAGELFF. DNA for the CDR3: TGTGCCAGCAGTTTCCTCCCCACTAGCGCCGGGGAGCTGTTTTTT.

The rearrangement links TRBV5-4 to TRBJ2-3, with TRBD2 identical over 8 bases. Germline CDR1 and CDR2: SGHNT and YYREEE (reference sequence). This CDR3 contains 14 residues. With V trimmed by 2 bases and J by 2 bases, 1 base remained unmatched. CDR3 protein: CASSLGLATDTQYF. The CDR3 bases are TGTGCCAGCAGCTTAGGACTAGCCACAGATACGCAGTATTTT.

The chain joins TRBV29-1 to TRBJ1-1; no definite D call. The CDR3 is 11 amino acids. CDR1 SQVTM and CDR2 ANQGSEA come from the germline V gene. Trimming shortened V by 7 bases and J by 2 bases, and 8 bases separated the two germline ends. The CDR3 region is CSGGHNTEAFF. As DNA, the CDR3 is TGCAGCGGCGGCCATAACACTGAAGCTTTCTTT.

This sequence joins TRBV11-3 and TRBJ2-2, with D possibly matching TRBD1 (5 bases). V was clipped by 0 bases and J by 12 bases, with 11 bases between them. Germline loops: CDR1 SGHNT, CDR2 YENEEA. This CDR3 region has 13 residues. This chain's CDR3 is CASSLDSQGKLFF. CDR3 DNA sequence: TGTGCCAGCAGCTTAGATTCCCAGGGCAAGCTGTTTTTT.

V is TRBV11-2 and J is TRBJ1-4, with 10 positions matching TRBD1. Germline CDR1 and CDR2: SGHAT and FQNNGV. The CDR3 runs 15 residues. The V gene end was trimmed by 6 bases and the J gene end by 8 bases; junction bases not matched to a gene: 9. As DNA, the CDR3 is TGTGCCAGCAGTCGATCTCCGACAGGGGGCGAAAAACTGTTTTTT. This sequence encodes CASSRSPTGGEKLFF.